Below, 4 T cell receptor beta chains from the same sample are listed, as sequenced in a study of Ad26.COV2.S vaccination and SARS-CoV-2 variants. Method: immunoSEQ multiplex PCR; TCRdb's copy keeps in-frame clones and lacks some. The repertoire holds more than 300,000 clones, around 84% seen once, with 1.9% in the top ten. The treatment: about 20 received Ad26.COV2.S at low or high dose, single or two shots; about five received placebo; per-sample allocation not given. On day 63 after the first injection, vaccine and placebo recipients gave samples. The sample in question was peripheral blood, obtained in a trial of Ad26.COV2.S vaccine versus placebo. Receptor source: a person between 18 and 65 years old who received the Ad26.COV2.S COVID-19 vaccine or a placebo.

The J gene is TRBJ2-7, the V gene TRBV6-1, with 7 bases fitting TRBD1. Trimming cost V 0 bases and J 2 bases; bases outside gene matches: 10. The CDR3 spans 17 residues. From germline, CDR1 is MNHNS and CDR2 SASEGT. CDR3 nucleotide sequence: TGTGCCAGCAGTGAAGCCTCGAGGGCAGGGGGTACCTACGAGCAGTACTTC. Residues: CASSEASRAGGTYEQYF.

V is TRBV20-1 and J is TRBJ2-7, with D hard to call. Germline-derived CDR1 and CDR2 are DFQATT and SNEGSKA (reference sequence). Deletions cut 0 bases from V and 7 bases from J, with 7 bases between. CDR3 length equals 11 residues. In DNA, the CDR3 is TGCAGTGCTAGAGATGCCCCAGAGCAGTACTTC. It yields the protein CSARDAPEQYF.

The chain uses TRBV4-2 and TRBJ2-7, with 10 bases aligning to TRBD2. Per germline, CDR1 LGHNA and CDR2 YNFKEQ. The CDR3 runs 18 residues. V dropped 0 bases and J dropped 2; count of bases not matched to a gene: 10. CDR3 amino acids: CASSQDLSTSGAPYEQYF. The CDR3, as DNA: TGTGCCAGCAGCCAAGACCTCTCTACTAGCGGGGCTCCCTACGAGCAGTACTTC.

The V call is TRBV10-3, the J call TRBJ1-2; D remains unclear. CDR1 and CDR2 (germline): ENHRY, SYGVKD. The germline V and J ends were trimmed by 2 bases and 6 bases, with 10 bases remaining between them. The CDR3 has 13 residues. CDR3 region: CAISEKAEDGYTF. The CDR3 DNA reads as TGTGCCATCAGTGAGAAGGCAGAAGATGGCTACACCTTC.